This is a list of T cell receptor beta chains from one sample in a study of cytomegalovirus exposure and HLA in healthy donors. Produced via immunoSEQ multiplex PCR; TCRdb's table is partial and in-frame only. This sample has a few hundred thousand clones; around 90% occur once, and the top ten carry about 2.3%. Sequences were obtained from PBMCs. The receptor source for this set is a woman aged 18-29 years in good health and CMV-seronegative. Each CDR3 is given with its conserved first and last residue.

CDR3 protein | J gene | V gene
CASSNSPSTGYEAFF | TRBJ1-1 | TRBV27
CSVLGVNTEAFF | TRBJ1-1 | TRBV29-1
CASSLVGGENTEAFF | TRBJ1-1 | TRBV7-3
CASSATTGQPQHF | TRBJ1-5 | TRBV5-1
CASSLARGPGANVLTF | TRBJ2-6 | TRBV5-4
CASSAGTSGARETQYF | TRBJ2-5 | TRBV2
CAWSSPGQFSYEQYF | TRBJ2-7 | TRBV30
CASSRDRFYGYTF | TRBJ1-2 | TRBV27
CASRLAPCTRGTYEQYF | TRBJ2-7 | TRBV12-2
CASSEMGGVPDTQYF | TRBJ2-3 | TRBV10-1
CASSEHPGGIAGELFF | TRBJ2-2 | TRBV10-1
CASSVSGTGADTQYF | TRBJ2-3 | TRBV2
CASSPGLVPYEQYF | TRBJ2-7 | TRBV5-1